This entry lists 2 T cell receptor beta chains sequenced from one sample in a study of T cell clonality in common variable immunodeficiency (dated by TCRdb to between 2014 and 2016). Library generation was performed with the immunoSEQ multiplex PCR assay. TCRdb retrieved this table from immuneACCESS and kept in-frame rearrangements only. Not all clones are present; in checked studies, unresolved V genes account for under half, and no reason is known for the remainder. The table records some 43,000 clones for this sample, and not one of them appears only once. Around 2.1% of the sample is in the top ten clones. Sequenced material: peripheral blood mononuclear cells. Source of these receptors: a person aged 18 to 75 in good health.

At least ten counts were recorded for this clone. The sequence runs out 3 residues before the end of the CDR3; the remainder is reconstructed from the germline J gene. The gene calls are TRBV30 and TRBJ2-3; 8 bases are shared with TRBD1. The germline V gene has CDR1 GTSNPN and CDR2 SVGIG (reference sequence). The CDR3 totals 13 residues. J lost 1 base, V lost 5 bases, and 2 bases had no gene match. The CDR3 reads CAWDRGGTDTQYF. The sequenced CDR3 bases are TGTGCCTGGGACAGGGGTGGCACAGATACG.

This clone was seen ten or more times. The read comes to an end 3 residues before the CDR3 does, leaving the germline J gene to fill in the end. The V call is TRBV30, the J call TRBJ1-1; tentatively, D is TRBD1 (5 bases). The CDR3 loop spans 14 amino acids. With 5 bases removed from V and 3 bases from J, the gap between germline ends came to 16 bases. CDR1 is GTSNPN and CDR2 is SVGIG in the germline V gene (reference sequence). CDR3 DNA (partial): TGTGCCTGGGTCCCCGGCAGGGTAGACACTGAA. Encoded protein: CAWVPGRVDTE. The CDR3 as a whole reads CAWVPGRVDTEAFF.